The 27 T cell receptor beta chains presented below share a single source sample, sequenced in a study of blood T cell repertoires in COVID-19. Profiled with immunoSEQ multiplex PCR; TCRdb holds only in-frame clones, not every one. The repertoire holds 250,000 to 300,000 clones, with about 90% as singletons. The sequenced sample was peripheral blood. The receptors here all came from a woman in her 40s who had recovered from COVID-19.

In this sample, this clone turned up once. The chain joins TRBV7-2 to TRBJ1-2, with TRBD1 matching 11 bases. After removal of 0 bases from V and 5 bases from J, the junction contained 5 bases not matched to a gene. Germline loops: CDR1 SGHTA, CDR2 FQGNSA. The CDR3 loop spans 16 amino acids. This CDR3 reads CASSLAGDRGKYGYTF. For the CDR3, the DNA is TGTGCCAGCAGCTTAGCGGGGGACAGGGGGAAGTATGGCTACACCTTC. Combining the CDR3 with reference TRBV7-2 and TRBJ1-2 gives the whole variable domain GAGVSQSPSNKVTEKGKDVELRCDPISGHTALYWYRQSLGQGLEFLIYFQGNSAPDKSGLPSDRFSAERTGGSVSTLTIQRTQQEDSAVYLCASSLAGDRGKYGYTFGSGTRLTVV.

This clone was detected only once. The rearrangement joins TRBV2 to TRBJ1-6; TRBD1 might be the D (5 bases). Germline assignment: CDR1 SNHLY and CDR2 FYNNEI. V gave up 5 bases and J gave up 6 bases, with 11 bases separating them. CDR3 length equals 14 residues. Written as DNA, the CDR3 is TGTGCCAGCAGTTCAGACAGTTTTAATTCACCCCTCCACTTT. Amino acids: CASSSDSFNSPLHF.

This clone was counted a single time. The chain recombines TRBV29-1 with TRBJ1-1; TRBD1 aligns across 7 bases. CDR1 SQVTM and CDR2 ANQGSEA come from the germline V gene. Trimming removed 0 bases from V and 4 bases from J; junction bases left unmatched: 5. The CDR3 contains 14 residues. The CDR3 spells CSVEDLPGGTEAFF. The CDR3 nucleotides read TGCAGCGTTGAAGATCTCCCAGGGGGCACTGAAGCTTTCTTT. Combining the CDR3 with reference TRBV29-1 and TRBJ1-1 gives the whole variable domain SAVISQKPSRDICQRGTSLTIQCQVDSQVTMMFWYRQQPGQSLTLIATANQGSEATYESGFVIDKFPISRPNLTFSTLTVSNMSPEDSSIYLCSVEDLPGGTEAFFGQGTRLTVV.

This rearrangement joins TRBV5-4 to TRBJ1-2; D unresolved. CDR1 is SGHNT, CDR2 YYREEE, per germline (reference sequence). The CDR3 extends over 12 amino acids. Trimming stripped 3 bases from V and 12 bases from J, with 15 bases between. The CDR3 bases are TGTGCCAGCAGCTCCTTAGCCGGGGAACACACCTTC. Its translation: CASSSLAGEHTF.

V usage is TRBV7-8 and J usage is TRBJ2-3, with 8 bases lining up with TRBD2. After removal of 0 bases from V and 4 bases from J, the junction contained 6 bases not matched to a gene. CDR1 is SGHVS and CDR2 is FQNEAQ in the germline V gene. The CDR3 sequence is 16 residues long. The CDR3 region is CASSLAVGGAADTQYF. The CDR3, as DNA: TGTGCCAGCAGCTTAGCTGTCGGGGGGGCAGCAGATACGCAGTATTTT.

The sample holds a few counts of this clone. The J gene is TRBJ1-2, the V gene TRBV2; TRBD1 might be the D (5 bases). Germline loops: CDR1 SNHLY, CDR2 FYNNEI. Between the trimmed V and J ends, which lost 11 bases and 6 bases, there was a span of 16 bases. The CDR3 extends over 12 amino acids. This CDR3 reads CAGRGNGHGYTF. CDR3 coding DNA: TGTGCCGGTCGGGGGAATGGCCATGGCTACACCTTC.

This rearrangement joins TRBV18 to TRBJ2-7; 11 bases map to TRBD2. This CDR3 comprises 14 residues. Germline V CDR1 and CDR2: KGHSH, LQKENI. The junction had 3 bases not matched to a gene; V was cut back by 3 bases and J by 5 bases. The CDR3 sequence: CASSPVAGGHEQYF. The CDR3 DNA is TGTGCCAGCTCACCGGTAGCGGGGGGGCACGAGCAGTACTTC.

The chain couples TRBV19 to TRBJ2-7, with 9 bases aligning to TRBD2. Germline V gene lookup returns CDR1 LNHDA and CDR2 SQIVND (reference sequence). The CDR3 consists of 16 residues. The V and J ends lost 7 bases and 2 bases, in that order; junction bases with no gene match: 12. CDR3 DNA sequence: TGTGCCAGTACTCCTGGAATAGCGGGGGTGACCTACGAGCAGTACTTC. Amino acid sequence: CASTPGIAGVTYEQYF.

This clone was seen a single time. The V call is TRBV29-1, the J call TRBJ2-5, with D maybe TRBD1 (6 bases). The germline CDR1 and CDR2 sequences are SQVTM and ANQGSEA. This CDR3 contains 12 residues. CDR3 residues: CTNAGDAETQYF. In nucleotides, the CDR3 is TGCACCAACGCAGGGGACGCAGAGACCCAGTACTTC.

The chain combines TRBV2 with TRBJ2-7; 9 bases align to TRBD1. CDR1 is SNHLY and CDR2 is FYNNEI in the germline V gene. The trim removed 8 bases at V and 2 bases at J, leaving 7 bases unmatched. The CDR3 is 14 amino acids. The CDR3 sequence is CASLRDRVAYEQYF. Written as DNA, the CDR3 is TGTGCCAGCCTGAGGGACAGGGTAGCCTACGAGCAGTACTTC. Using reference TRBV2 and TRBJ2-7 for the parts outside the CDR3, the full variable domain is EPEVTQTPSHQVTQMGQEVILRCVPISNHLYFYWYRQILGQKVEFLVSFYNNEISEKSEIFDDQFSVERPDGSNFTLKIRSTKLEDSAMYFCASLRDRVAYEQYFGPGTRLTVT.

The rearrangement links TRBV18 to TRBJ2-3, with 8 bases aligning to TRBD1. The CDR3 covers 16 residues. Germline V CDR1 and CDR2: KGHSH, LQKENI. The trim removed 3 bases at V and 0 bases at J, leaving 5 bases unmatched. This chain's CDR3 is CASSPRQGISTDTQYF. CDR3 DNA: TGTGCCAGCTCACCCAGACAGGGGATCAGCACAGATACGCAGTATTTT.

The sample holds one count of this clone. The J gene is TRBJ1-1, the V gene TRBV6-2 or TRBV6-3, with D hard to call. Trimming shortened V by 5 bases and J by 1 base, and 5 bases separated the two germline ends. The CDR3 is 12 residues long. Germline CDR1 reads MNHEY; CDR2 reads SVGEGT. CDR3 amino acids: CASSRENTEAFF. Written as DNA, the CDR3 is TGTGCCAGCAGTCGGGAGAACACTGAAGCTTTCTTT.

This clone came up once. The chain is built from TRBV4-1 and TRBJ1-1; the D gene is possibly TRBD1 (5 bases). CDR1 and CDR2 (germline): MGHRA, YSYEKL. The CDR3 consists of 17 residues. V shed 4 bases and J shed 0 bases, with 18 bases lying between them. The CDR3 sequence is CASSPFSRQHLNTEAFF. The CDR3 coding sequence is TGCGCCAGCAGCCCATTCTCCCGACAGCACTTGAACACTGAAGCTTTCTTT.

Remarks on this clone: A clone one base away is much larger, so this may be a read error. V is TRBV12-3 or TRBV12-4 and J is TRBJ1-1; tentative D call: TRBD1 (6 bases). The CDR3 has 12 residues. V lost 6 bases and J lost 1, with 6 bases in between. This chain's CDR3 is CASRTGNTEAFF. CDR3 bases: TGTGCCAGCAGGACAGGGAACACTGAAGCTTTCTTT.

The genes are TRBV5-1 and TRBJ1-3, with 9 nucleotides matching TRBD1. This CDR3 is built from 16 residues. Looked up from germline, CDR1 is SGHRS and CDR2 is YFSETQ. V shed 4 bases and J 3 bases; nucleotides not matched to a gene: 8. CDR3 residues: CASSTEQGAYGNTIYF. The CDR3 region has the DNA TGCGCCAGCAGCACCGAACAGGGGGCGTATGGAAACACCATATATTTT.

The chain recombines TRBV4-2 with TRBJ2-1, with TRBD2 matching 9 bases. Losses at the gene ends were 3 bases for V and 7 bases for J; bases not matched to a gene: 7. The CDR3 covers 15 residues. The V gene's germline CDR1 is LGHNA and CDR2 YNFKEQ. The CDR3 nucleotides are TGTGCCAGCAGCCAGTTAGCGGGGGAAGGGAATGAGCAGTTCTTC. The encoded protein is CASSQLAGEGNEQFF.

The V gene is TRBV5-1, the J gene TRBJ2-7; 10 nucleotides line up with TRBD1. This CDR3 comprises 14 residues. V dropped 4 bases and J dropped 6; count of bases not matched to a gene: 7. Germline V gives CDR1 SGHRS, CDR2 YFSETQ. CDR3 loop: CASSRGQGTSEQYF. In DNA, the CDR3 is TGCGCCAGCAGCCGGGGACAGGGGACCTCCGAGCAGTACTTC.

The rearrangement joins TRBV10-3 to TRBJ2-3; 14 bases match TRBD2. The CDR3 runs 16 residues. Germline CDR1 is ENHRY and CDR2 is SYGVKD. V trimming: 4 bases; J trimming: 4 bases; junction bases outside the gene matches: 4. CDR3 sequence (DNA): TGTGCCATCAGTGTATCGACTAGCGGGGGGGCAGATACGCAGTATTTT. It is translated as CAISVSTSGGADTQYF.

The chain has TRBV29-1 and TRBJ2-5, with 7 nucleotides matching TRBD1. The V segment lost 7 bases and the J segment 5 bases; nucleotides outside the gene matches: 7. Germline lookup yields CDR1 SQVTM and CDR2 ANQGSEA. The CDR3 loop spans 12 amino acids. The CDR3 loop is CSADRAYETQYF. CDR3 coding DNA: TGCAGCGCAGACAGGGCTTATGAGACCCAGTACTTC.

The chain couples TRBV6-2 or TRBV6-3 to TRBJ1-2; D perhaps matches TRBD1 (5 bases). Germline-derived CDR1 and CDR2 are MNHEY and SVGEGT. V was cut by 3 bases and J by 2 bases, with 16 bases left in between. The CDR3 has 16 residues. The CDR3 nucleotides are TGTGCCAGCAGTTATGGTCGCAGGGCGGGGAACTATGGCTACACCTTC. This encodes CASSYGRRAGNYGYTF.

The DNA for the CDR3 is TGTGCCAGCAGTTCACGACAGGGGGGTGAGCAGTACTTC. Protein: CASSSRQGGEQYF. This chain links TRBV7-7 with TRBJ2-7, with 9 bases that match TRBD1. The CDR3 spans 13 residues. Germline CDR1 reads SSHAT; CDR2 reads FNYEAQ (reference sequence). The J segment lost 7 bases and the V segment lost 6 bases, leaving 7 bases of the junction unmatched.

CDR3 nucleotides: TGTGCCAGCAGCCGCCTAAAAGGGGAAGGCGAAAAACTGTTTTTT. It yields the protein CASSRLKGEGEKLFF. The J gene is TRBJ1-4, the V gene TRBV14, with D perhaps TRBD1 (5 bases). Trimming removed 4 bases at V and 8 bases at J, with 17 bases between. Germline V lookup: CDR1 SGHDN, CDR2 FVKESK. CDR3 length: 15 residues.

The V call is TRBV6-2 or TRBV6-3, the J call TRBJ2-3; 9 nucleotides line up with TRBD2. Germline V gene lookup returns CDR1 MNHEY and CDR2 SVGEGT. V was pared by 2 bases and J by 0 bases, with 6 bases of the junction left unmatched. The CDR3 consists of 17 residues. CDR3 nucleotide sequence: TGTGCCAGCAGTTACCCCCCTCTAGCGGGGAGCACAGATACGCAGTATTTT. This translates into CASSYPPLAGSTDTQYF.

In the case of this clone: Sequence at one end of the junction differs from germline and may be a read error. This chain joins TRBV6-4 and TRBJ2-4, with D tentatively TRBD2 (7 bases). The germline V gene has CDR1 MRHNA and CDR2 SNTAGT. The CDR3 is 10 amino acids. The CDR3 loop reads CASIGGDNHF. The CDR3 DNA follows: TGTGCCAGCATAGGGGGGGACAATCACTTC.

This rearrangement joins TRBV5-1 to TRBJ2-2; perhaps TRBD1 as D (6 bases). V was trimmed by 1 base and J by 6 bases, leaving 13 bases between them. Germline V gene lookup returns CDR1 SGHRS and CDR2 YFSETQ. CDR3 length equals 15 residues. CDR3 in DNA: TGCGCCAGCAGCTTGCAGGGGCTAGGGGCCGGGGAGCTGTTTTTT. Translating gives CASSLQGLGAGELFF.

The chain uses TRBV6-1 and TRBJ2-7; 7 bases are a match to TRBD1. Germline V gene data show CDR1 as MNHNS and CDR2 as SASEGT. The CDR3 sequence is 16 residues long. The V gene end was trimmed by 4 bases and the J gene end by 0 bases; junction bases not matched to a gene: 9. The CDR3 nucleotides read TGTGCCAGCAGTGCCGGTAGGGGGCCCAGCTCCTACGAGCAGTACTTC. The encoded protein is CASSAGRGPSSYEQYF.

The J gene is TRBJ2-3, the V gene TRBV19, with TRBD2 matching 9 bases. Trimming took 5 bases from V and 3 from J; bases not matched to a gene: 6. The CDR3 has 15 residues. Germline assignment: CDR1 LNHDA and CDR2 SQIVND (reference sequence). The DNA of the CDR3 is TGTGCCAGTAGTCTTTTTAGCGGGGGTACAGATACGCAGTATTTT. It specifies CASSLFSGGTDTQYF.